The 8 T cell receptor beta chains below come from one sample, sequenced in a study of blood T cell repertoires in COVID-19. Profiling relied on immunoSEQ multiplex PCR, and the TCRdb table lists in-frame clones only, not all of them. The sample carries around 260,000 clones, around 90% recorded once. Sequenced input: peripheral blood. The receptors come from a middle-aged woman who had recovered from COVID-19.

This rearrangement joins TRBV10-3 to TRBJ2-7; 10 nucleotides agree with TRBD1. CDR1 is ENHRY and CDR2 is SYGVKD in the germline V gene. V shed 6 bases, J shed 5 bases, and the junction held 7 bases outside the gene matches. The CDR3 is 14 residues long. The chain's CDR3 is CAIRDDRGRDEQYF. The CDR3 DNA is TGTGCCATCAGGGATGACAGGGGGCGGGACGAGCAGTACTTC.

This chain uses TRBV5-4 with TRBJ2-3; TRBD2 matches 8 bases. Germline CDR1 and CDR2: SGHNT and YYREEE (reference sequence). Losses at the gene ends were 6 bases for V and 0 bases for J; bases not matched to a gene: 6. The CDR3 extends over 15 amino acids. The CDR3 here is CASNSQRESTDTQYF. The CDR3 DNA follows: TGTGCCAGCAACTCACAGCGGGAGAGCACAGATACGCAGTATTTT.

In this sample, this clone turned up a few times. This CDR3 reads CASSQGLEISTDTQYF. The CDR3 coding sequence is TGTGCCAGCAGCCAAGGACTAGAAATAAGCACAGATACGCAGTATTTT. The rearrangement uses TRBV14 and TRBJ2-3, with D tentatively TRBD2 (6 bases). The germline gives CDR1 SGHDN, CDR2 FVKESK. The CDR3 length is 16 residues. V was shortened by 1 base and J by 0 bases, with 11 bases between the two germline ends.

This clone was detected a few times. The sample has other DNA sequences that encode this CDR3 too. This chain uses TRBV7-2 with TRBJ2-3; the match to TRBD1 covers 11 bases. Germline lookup yields CDR1 SGHTA and CDR2 FQGNSA. V lost 4 bases and J lost 3; bases outside the gene matches: 6. The length of the CDR3 is 16 residues. CDR3 sequence (DNA): TGTGCCAGCAGCTGGGCCGGGACAGGGGGAACAGATACGCAGTATTTT. As protein: CASSWAGTGGTDTQYF.

V and J are TRBV24-1 and TRBJ2-3, with a weak D call TRBD2 (7 bases). V was clipped by 0 bases and J by 4 bases, with 13 bases between them. Germline CDR1 is KGHDR and CDR2 is SFDVKD. The CDR3 covers 16 residues. The CDR3 reads CATSDLLRGGADTQYF. The CDR3 coding sequence is TGTGCCACCAGTGATTTGCTCAGGGGAGGGGCAGATACGCAGTATTTT.

Remarks on this clone: This specimen includes other DNA sequences encoding the same CDR3. The chain couples TRBV28 to TRBJ1-2; no reliable D call. Germline V gene sequence: CDR1 MDHEN, CDR2 SYDVKM. The CDR3 contains 13 residues. V dropped 7 bases and J dropped 2 bases, with 11 bases sitting between them. CDR3 sequence reads: CASTLRGNYGYTF. The CDR3, as DNA: TGTGCCAGCACCCTCCGGGGAAACTATGGCTACACCTTC.

V gene TRBV13 combines with J gene TRBJ2-3; TRBD2 agrees at 7 bases. Germline CDR1 and CDR2: PRHDT and FYEKMQ (reference sequence). V trimming: 4 bases; J trimming: 0 bases; junction bases outside the gene matches: 7. CDR3 length equals 16 residues. The CDR3 is CASSSLEGGSTDTQYF. The CDR3 DNA sequence: TGTGCCAGCAGCTCCCTCGAGGGAGGGAGCACAGATACGCAGTATTTT.

This chain links TRBV30 with TRBJ2-2; TRBD2 is a possible D gene (7 bases). This CDR3 has 15 residues. CDR1 is GTSNPN and CDR2 is SVGIG in the germline V gene (reference sequence). Trimming stripped 5 bases from V and 3 bases from J, with 16 bases between. The DNA of the CDR3 is TGTGCCTGGGGGTACGGGGGGCGGGACACCGGGGAGCTGTTTTTT. Translating gives CAWGYGGRDTGELFF.